What follows are 28 T cell receptor beta chains derived from one specimen sequenced in a study of tumor-infiltrating lymphocytes in primary liver carcinoma. Using a constant-region primer together with ProtoScript II reverse transcriptase, TCR beta cDNA was made from about 500 ng of total RNA. Libraries of TCR beta came from three nested multiplex PCR rounds with slightly modified ARM-PCR. Both of the initial two PCR rounds ran for 10 cycles and employed TRBV1-TRBV30 forward primers alongside a C-beta reverse primer. One entry per CDR3 protein, called by TCRdb with MiXCR from the multiplex PCR reads. Of some 38,000 distinct CDR3 sequences listed, 70% to 80% are singletons. From unsorted bulk tissue weighing roughly 18-30 mg, DNA and RNA were co-extracted. Material for sequencing was liver tumor tissue from sampling region 4. The subset was: tumor region T4, right-lateral pole. These receptors were obtained from a man in his forties with primary liver carcinoma and hepatitis B virus infection.

To note about this clonotype: The junction does not match germline at one end; this may be a read error. The chain combines TRBV28 with TRBJ1-5; D not resolved. This CDR3 is 17 amino acids long. Germline-derived CDR1 and CDR2 are MDHEN and SYDVKM. CDR3 region: CASRPTKGIGSNQSQHF. The CDR3 DNA reads TGTGCCAGCAGACCCACTAAGGGAATCGGAAGCAATCAGTCCCAGCATTTT.

This clonotype was seen a few times. A much larger clone differs by one base, so this may be a read error. J is TRBJ2-7 and V is TRBV6-1, with 8 bases fitting TRBD2. The CDR3 covers 15 residues. CDR1 and CDR2 from the germline V gene are MNHNS and SASEGT. Here the CDR3 reads CASSDAGGASYEEYF. DNA of the CDR3: TGTGCCAGCAGTGATGCGGGGGGCGCCTCCTACGAGGAGTACTTC.

Turning to this clonotype: The germline gene is not matched at one end of the junction; a read error may be the cause. The V gene is TRBV11-2, the J gene TRBJ2-6; D is possibly TRBD2 (5 bases). The CDR3 sequence is 18 residues long. Germline CDR1 is SGHAT and CDR2 is FQNNGV. CDR3 bases: TGTACCAGCGGCAGCTGGGTACCAAATCTCTCTGTGGCCAACGTCCTGACTTTC. Translation: CTSGSWVPNLSVANVLTF.

On this clonotype itself: The junction and the germline gene differ at one end; a read error may be behind it. The V gene is TRBV6-2 or TRBV6-3, the J gene TRBJ2-5; D call uncertain. Looked up from germline, CDR1 is MNHEY and CDR2 is SVGEGT. This CDR3 is built from 12 residues. In DNA, the CDR3 is TGTGCCAACAGCCCCTCGGATGAGACTCAGTACTTC. This gives the protein CANSPSDETQYF.

The sample holds one count of this clonotype. One end of the junction does not line up with germline, which may come from a read error. The J gene is TRBJ1-5, the V gene TRBV11-3; possibly TRBD1 for D (5 bases). The CDR3 sequence is 15 residues long. The germline V gene encodes CDR1 SGHNT and CDR2 YENEEA. The CDR3 here is CASSSDLGVTQPQHF. CDR3 bases: TGTGCCAGCAGCTCAGATCTGGGGGTGACTCAGCCCCAACATTTT.

With respect to this clonotype: At one boundary the junction diverges from the germline segment, which might be a read error. This chain uses TRBV5-4 with TRBJ2-2, with 12 nucleotides matching TRBD2. The V gene's germline CDR1 is SGHNT and CDR2 YYREEE (reference sequence). The CDR3 loop spans 19 amino acids. The CDR3 region is CASSDLGLAGFAKTGELFF. In DNA, the CDR3 is TGTGCGAGCAGTGATCTGGGACTAGCGGGTTTCGCGAAGACCGGAGAGCTGTTTTTT.

As for this clonotype: The junction differs from germline at one of its ends, possibly a read error. The chain links TRBV12-3 or TRBV12-4 to TRBJ2-2, with D possibly TRBD2 on 7 matching bases. The CDR3 sequence is 16 residues long. CDR3 protein: CANSFWAGAATGELFF. As DNA, the CDR3 is TGTGCCAACAGTTTCTGGGCGGGGGCGGCCACCGGGGAGCTGTTTTTT.

In the case of this clonotype: With a much larger clone just one base away, this may be a read error. This chain joins TRBV19 and TRBJ2-7, with 9 bases fitting TRBD2. Germline V gives CDR1 LNHDA, CDR2 SQIVND (reference sequence). This CDR3 comprises 18 residues. DNA of the CDR3: TGTGGCAGTAGTGTTAGTGGGCTAGCGGGAACATCCTCCTACGAGCAGTACTTC. The encoded protein is CGSSVSGLAGTSSYEQYF.

With respect to this clonotype: The junction and the germline gene differ at one end; a read error may be behind it. This chain connects TRBV7-9 to TRBJ2-1, with D possibly being TRBD2 (6 bases). Germline CDR1 reads SEHNR; CDR2 reads FQNEAQ (reference sequence). The CDR3 length is 16 residues. The CDR3 loop reads CASGLVTIGRNNEQFF. The DNA for the CDR3 is TGTGCCAGCGGCTTAGTCACTATCGGGAGAAACAATGAGCAGTTCTTC.

This chain joins TRBV6-2 or TRBV6-3 and TRBJ2-1, with TRBD2 identical over 8 bases. The CDR3 runs 17 residues. V lost 0 bases, J lost 0 bases, and 4 bases stayed unmatched. The germline gives CDR1 MNHEY, CDR2 SVGEGT. Here the CDR3 reads CASSYSSGASSYNEQFF. As DNA, the CDR3 is TGTGCCAGCAGTTACTCTAGCGGGGCAAGCTCCTACAATGAGCAGTTCTTC.

The chain has TRBV7-9 and TRBJ1-6, with D possibly matching TRBD1 (6 bases). Looked up from germline, CDR1 is SEHNR and CDR2 is FQNEAQ (reference sequence). The CDR3 totals 15 residues. The CDR3 reads CVSGQGSSYNSPLHF. CDR3 nucleotides: TGTGTCAGTGGCCAGGGGAGCTCCTATAATTCACCCCTCCACTTT.

This clonotype has at least ten counts. The gene calls are TRBV28 and TRBJ2-1, with a tentative D call TRBD2 (6 bases). The CDR3 loop spans 14 amino acids. Germline assignment: CDR1 MDHEN and CDR2 SYDVKM. The V and J ends lost 3 bases and 4 bases respectively, with 10 bases between them. This CDR3 reads CASSFTGEYNEQFF. The CDR3 DNA follows: TGTGCCAGCAGTTTTACGGGAGAGTACAATGAGCAGTTCTTC.

On this clonotype: The junction departs from germline at one end; a sequencing error may be responsible. The rearrangement uses TRBV11-2 and TRBJ2-7; tentatively, D is TRBD2 (7 bases). This CDR3 region has 15 residues. Germline V gene lookup returns CDR1 SGHAT and CDR2 FQNNGV. The CDR3 loop reads CASSLTIGGASEQYF. The CDR3 region has the DNA TGTGCCAGCAGCTTAACCATAGGGGGGGCTAGCGAGCAGTATTTC.

This rearrangement joins TRBV7-2 to TRBJ2-1; D not resolved. Germline V CDR1 and CDR2: SGHTA, FQGNSA. Trimming took 5 bases from V and 0 from J, leaving 17 bases between them. CDR3 length: 17 amino acids. The CDR3 loop reads CASSPLPRASSYNEQFF. The CDR3 DNA reads as TGTGCCAGCAGCCCCCTGCCCCGGGCTAGCTCCTACAATGAGCAGTTCTTC.

Judged by abundance, this clonotype is medium-sized. This chain links TRBV29-1 with TRBJ1-1; 8 nucleotides line up with TRBD1. CDR1 is SQVTM, CDR2 ANQGSEA, per germline. The CDR3 is made up of 13 amino acids. V trimming: 7 bases; J trimming: 1 base; junction bases outside the gene matches: 5. The CDR3 sequence: CSGRGTGNTEAFF. The CDR3 coding sequence is TGCAGCGGAAGGGGGACAGGGAACACTGAAGCTTTCTTT.

This chain connects TRBV4-2 to TRBJ2-7; TRBD1 is a possible D gene (5 bases). Germline V lookup: CDR1 LGHNA, CDR2 YNFKEQ. The CDR3 sequence is 10 residues long. Trimming removed 8 bases at V and 9 bases at J, with 11 bases between. CDR3 in amino acids: CASHQGRQYF. CDR3 bases: TGTGCCAGCCATCAGGGCAGGCAGTACTTC.

There are a few counts of this clonotype. One junction end does not reproduce the germline sequence, and a read error may be involved. The chain recombines TRBV24-1 with TRBJ2-1; the D is unclear. Per germline, CDR1 KGHDR and CDR2 SFDVKD. This CDR3 comprises 13 residues. The CDR3 DNA reads TGTGCTACCAGTGAAGGTTCCTACAATGAGCAGTTCTTC. Translating gives CATSEGSYNEQFF.

Details on this clonotype: Given a much more abundant clone one base away, this may be a read error. The V and J genes are TRBV7-8 and TRBJ1-5; D remains ambiguous. V lost 8 bases to trimming and J lost 2 bases, with 25 bases between them. CDR3 length: 18 amino acids. Germline CDR1 reads SGHVS; CDR2 reads FQNEAQ. The CDR3 DNA follows: TGTGCCAGCGGCACAAGAATAACCCAACCCGATGGCAATCAGCCCCAGCATTTT. This sequence encodes CASGTRITQPDGNQPQHF.

The J gene is TRBJ1-2, the V gene TRBV28, with D unresolved. Germline V gene sequence: CDR1 MDHEN, CDR2 SYDVKM. V was shortened by 7 bases and J by 4 bases, with 13 bases between the two germline ends. The CDR3 contains 13 residues. The CDR3 nucleotides read TGTGCCAGCATCGCTGGTGGTCTCTATGGCTACACCTTC. It yields the protein CASIAGGLYGYTF.

This rearrangement joins TRBV7-9 to TRBJ1-1; 9 nucleotides match TRBD1. The CDR3 sequence is 16 residues long. The V gene end was trimmed by 5 bases and the J gene end by 7 bases; junction bases not matched to a gene: 14. Germline V CDR1 and CDR2: SEHNR, FQNEAQ (reference sequence). The CDR3 DNA sequence: TGTGCCAGCAGCCCCCGGGTGACAGGGGGAATCATTGAAGCTTTCTTT. The encoded protein is CASSPRVTGGIIEAFF.

This clonotype is termed medium-sized. The gene calls are TRBV6-1 and TRBJ1-1; tentatively, D is TRBD1 (6 bases). There are 16 residues in the CDR3. Germline CDR1 and CDR2: MNHNS and SASEGT. Deletions cut 4 bases from V and 0 bases from J, with 15 bases between. The CDR3 bases are TGTGCCAGCAGTGGCCCGGACAGCATAATGAACACTGAAGCTTTCTTT. Its protein product is CASSGPDSIMNTEAFF.

The chain combines TRBV6-5 with TRBJ2-3; 12 bases map to TRBD2. The CDR3 sequence is 15 residues long. Germline V CDR1 and CDR2: MNHEY, SVGAGI. With V trimmed by 7 bases and J by 6 bases, 8 bases remained unmatched. The CDR3 DNA follows: TGTGCCAGCAACAAAGGACTAGCGGGGACGGATACGCAGTATTTT. Residues: CASNKGLAGTDTQYF.

In its sample, this clonotype was seen once. A read error may be the cause here, since a much bigger clone is one base away. This chain links TRBV7-2 with TRBJ1-2; tentative D call: TRBD1 (5 bases). Trimming removed 5 bases at V and 8 bases at J, with 9 bases between. Germline CDR1 SGHTA, CDR2 FQGNSA. The CDR3 totals 11 residues. For the CDR3, the DNA is TGTGCCAGCAGCCAGGGACCAGGCTACACCTTC. Protein product: CASSQGPGYTF.

The rearrangement joins TRBV6-1 to TRBJ2-7; tentatively, D is TRBD1 (6 bases). The V gene lost 6 bases and the J gene lost 5 bases, with 23 bases spanning the gap. This CDR3 has 16 residues. CDR1 is MNHNS, CDR2 SASEGT, per germline. The DNA of the CDR3 is TGTGCCAGCAGCCCTTCAACCCGGAGAGGGGGTGACGAGCAGTACTTC. Its translation is CASSPSTRRGGDEQYF.

Remarks on this clonotype: Germline and junction disagree at one end, which may indicate a read error. V and J are TRBV11-2 and TRBJ2-7; D call uncertain. From germline, CDR1 is SGHAT and CDR2 FQNNGV. The length of the CDR3 is 12 residues. CDR3 nucleotides: TGTACCAGCAACTTGTCAGGCTTCAAGCAGTACTTC. Its translation: CTSNLSGFKQYF. Based on the CDR3 plus reference TRBV11-2 and TRBJ2-7, the full variable domain is EAGVAQSPRYKIIEKRQSVAFWCNPISGHATLYWYQQILGQGPKLLIQFQNNGVVDDSQLPKDRFSAERLKGVDSTLKIQPAKLEDSAVYLCTSNLSGFKQYFGPGTRLTVT.

This clonotype has only a few counts. A much bigger clone sits one base away, suggesting this may be a read error. The V and J genes are TRBV2 and TRBJ2-1; D is possibly TRBD2 (5 bases). The CDR3 totals 12 residues. The V gene's germline CDR1 is SNHLY and CDR2 FYNNEI. DNA for the CDR3: TGTGCCAGCAGACCTGAAACTAGTATGCAGTCCTTC. Amino acid sequence: CASRPETSMQSF.

Notes on this clonotype: The missing conserved phenylalanine or tryptophan at the end of this CDR3 makes a read error likely. No DNA is shown, since the ends of the CDR3 on it are uncertain; the CDR3 is the one TCRdb lists. The V gene is TRBV28, the J gene TRBJ1-2; the table's D gene call, TRBD1, was not cross checked with the DNA. The CDR3 spans 14 amino acids, including both terminal residues. Per germline, CDR1 MDHEN and CDR2 SYDVKM. This chain's CDR3 is CASSLAGHLYGYTL.

By sample share, this clonotype is large. The chain has TRBV4-1 and TRBJ2-2; no clear D. The CDR3 is 14 residues long. Trimming pared 2 bases from V and 6 bases from J, leaving 10 bases between. Germline CDR1 and CDR2: MGHRA and YSYEKL. CDR3 sequence (DNA): TGCGCCAGCAGCCAACTTACCCTCTCCGGGGAGCTGTTTTTT. Amino acids: CASSQLTLSGELFF.